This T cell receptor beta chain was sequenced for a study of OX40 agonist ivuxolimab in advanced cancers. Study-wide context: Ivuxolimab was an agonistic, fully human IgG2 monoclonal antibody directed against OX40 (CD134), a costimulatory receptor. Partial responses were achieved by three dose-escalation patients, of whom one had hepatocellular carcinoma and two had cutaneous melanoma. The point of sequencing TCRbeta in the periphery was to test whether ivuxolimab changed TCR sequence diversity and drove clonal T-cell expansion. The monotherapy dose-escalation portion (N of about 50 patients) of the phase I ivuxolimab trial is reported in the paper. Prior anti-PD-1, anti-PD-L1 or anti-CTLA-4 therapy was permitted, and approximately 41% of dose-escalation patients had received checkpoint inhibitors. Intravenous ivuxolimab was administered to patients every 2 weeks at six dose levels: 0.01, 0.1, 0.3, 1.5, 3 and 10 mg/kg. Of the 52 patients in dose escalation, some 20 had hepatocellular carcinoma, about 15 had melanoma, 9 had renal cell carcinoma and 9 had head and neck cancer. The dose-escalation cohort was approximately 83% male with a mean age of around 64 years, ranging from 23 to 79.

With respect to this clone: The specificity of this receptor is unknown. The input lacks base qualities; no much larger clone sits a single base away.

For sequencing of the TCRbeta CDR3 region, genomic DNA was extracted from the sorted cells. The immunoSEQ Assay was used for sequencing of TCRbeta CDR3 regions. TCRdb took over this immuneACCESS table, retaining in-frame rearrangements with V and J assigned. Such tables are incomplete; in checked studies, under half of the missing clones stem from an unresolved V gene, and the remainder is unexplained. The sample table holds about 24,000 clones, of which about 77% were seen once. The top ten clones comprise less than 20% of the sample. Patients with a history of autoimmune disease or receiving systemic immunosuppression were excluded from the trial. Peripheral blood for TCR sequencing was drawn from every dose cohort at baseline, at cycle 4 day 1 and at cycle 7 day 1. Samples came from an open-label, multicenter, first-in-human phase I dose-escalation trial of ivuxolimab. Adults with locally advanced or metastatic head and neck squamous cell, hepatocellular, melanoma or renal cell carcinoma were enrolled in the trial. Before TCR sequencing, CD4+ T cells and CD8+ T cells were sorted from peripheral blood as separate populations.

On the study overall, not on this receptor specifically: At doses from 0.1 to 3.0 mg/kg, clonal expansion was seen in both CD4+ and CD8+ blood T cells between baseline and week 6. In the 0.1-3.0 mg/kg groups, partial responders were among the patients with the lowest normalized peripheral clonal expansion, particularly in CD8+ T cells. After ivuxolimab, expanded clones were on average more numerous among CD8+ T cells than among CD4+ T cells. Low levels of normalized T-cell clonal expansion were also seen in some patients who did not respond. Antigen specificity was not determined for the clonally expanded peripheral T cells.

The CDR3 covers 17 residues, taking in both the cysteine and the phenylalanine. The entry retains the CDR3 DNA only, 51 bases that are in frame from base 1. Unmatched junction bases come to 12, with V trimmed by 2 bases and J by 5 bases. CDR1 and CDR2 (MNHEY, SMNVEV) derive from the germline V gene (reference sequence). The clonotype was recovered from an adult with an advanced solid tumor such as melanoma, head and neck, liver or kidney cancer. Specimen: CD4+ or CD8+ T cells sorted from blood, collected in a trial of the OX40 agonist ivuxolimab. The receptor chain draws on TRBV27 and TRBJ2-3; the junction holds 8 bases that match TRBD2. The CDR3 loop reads CASSLTAPGGRGDTQYF. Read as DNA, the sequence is TGTGCCAGCAGTTTAACGGCACCGGGAGGGCGGGGAGATACGCAGTATTTT.